The rows below give T cell receptor beta chains drawn from one sample of a study of shared clonotypes between healthy human individuals. Some clones are missing from TCRdb's copy, which holds only in-frame ones; the method was immunoSEQ multiplex PCR. The sample has roughly 2.5 million clones, more than 90% seen once; the top ten hold 0.14%. Material: naive CD4+ T cells sorted from blood. The receptors come from a man between 18 and 29 years old in good health. Both conserved end residues are part of each CDR3.

>15|TRBV6-6
CASSYTGGSYNEQFF
>16|TRBV4-3
CASSQGSPREVSEQYF
>15|TRBV6-6
CASSYTGQINQPQHF
>13|TRBV5-1
CASREGPNTEAFF
>14|TRBV5-1
CASSQTGLNQPQHF
>15|TRBV9
CASSQTSGPYNEQFF
>16|TRBV7-2
CASSAAGGRSPDTQYF
>14|TRBV5-1
CASSLVGFTDTQYF
>16|TRBV6-5
CASSYRGFSPTGELFF
>17|TRBV5-1
CASSFGLAGGNTGELFF
>17|TRBV27
CASSSGDRFRGNQPQHF
>16|TRBV19
CASSRARDFGANVLTF
>14|TRBV18
CASSPPGQGKGYTF
>14|TRBV6-1
CASRRAQAQETQYF
>13|TRBV27
CASPCEGGQPQHF
>16|TRBV11-2
CASSLGAGTGNTEAFF
>14|TRBV5-4
CASTRMVAGDTQYF
>15|TRBV30
CAWSVLGGPQETQYF
>16|TRBV7-8
CASSLANSMVDGEQFF
>14|TRBV30
CAWSGTGFKNIQYF
>15|TRBV18
CASSPRDTMNTEAFF
>16|TRBV19
CASTSFSLNGRDGYTF
>16|TRBV7-2
CASSPLSGLGSYEQYF
>14|TRBV4-2
CASSPQGDHYGYTF
>15|TRBV6-5
CASSPWWDGSYGYTF
>15|TRBV6-1
CASTGGYVGNTEAFF
>18|TRBV5-1
CASSDLPIASGGGDTQYF
>13|TRBV7-8
CASSQRNEEKLFF
>11|TRBV29-1
CSVTSSLEQFF
>14|TRBV27
CASSGWEKFSEQFF
>15|TRBV9
CASSAGIGAYNEQFF
>15|TRBV7-8
CASSLAGSGIYGYTF